The source of this T cell receptor (beta chain) is a study of T cells after yellow fever vaccination. Findings of the study overall: Though weaker, the secondary response peaked faster, on day 5 versus 15.

The J segment lost 1 base and the V segment lost 2 bases, leaving 0 bases of the junction unmatched. The CDR3 sequence is 15 residues long. Germline V gene sequence: CDR1 SEHNR, CDR2 FQNEAQ (reference sequence). A single record per CDR3 protein comes from TCRdb applying MiXCR to the 5' RACE reads. The table lists approximately 240,000 distinct CDR3 sequences, about 3.5% of them singletons, with around 19% in the top ten. This clonotype was detected many times. Antigen unknown. The chain combines TRBV7-9 with TRBJ2-3, with 10 positions matching TRBD2. The sample here was PBMCs, taken 15 days after the yellow fever booster vaccination. This receptor was taken from a man aged 18 to 30 who received the YFV17D yellow fever vaccine. The CDR3 protein is CASSLTSGGTDTQYF. The CDR3 coding sequence is TGTGCCAGCAGCTTAACTAGCGGGGGCACAGATACGCAGTATTTT.